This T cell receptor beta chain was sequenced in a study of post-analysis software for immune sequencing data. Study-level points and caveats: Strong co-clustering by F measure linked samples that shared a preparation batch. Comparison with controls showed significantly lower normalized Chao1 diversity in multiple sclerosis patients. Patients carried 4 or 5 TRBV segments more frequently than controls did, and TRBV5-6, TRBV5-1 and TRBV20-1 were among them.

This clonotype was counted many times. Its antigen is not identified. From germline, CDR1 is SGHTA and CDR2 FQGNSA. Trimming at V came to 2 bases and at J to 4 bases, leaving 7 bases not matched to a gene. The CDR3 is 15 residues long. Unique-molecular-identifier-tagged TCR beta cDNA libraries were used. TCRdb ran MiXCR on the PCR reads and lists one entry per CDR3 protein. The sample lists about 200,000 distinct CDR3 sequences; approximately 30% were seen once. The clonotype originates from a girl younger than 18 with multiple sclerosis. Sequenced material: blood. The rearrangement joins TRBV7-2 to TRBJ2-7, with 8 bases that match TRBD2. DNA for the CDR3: TGTGCCAGCAGCTTAATGGGGCTAGCGGGTTACGAGCAGTACTTC. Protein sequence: CASSLMGLAGYEQYF.